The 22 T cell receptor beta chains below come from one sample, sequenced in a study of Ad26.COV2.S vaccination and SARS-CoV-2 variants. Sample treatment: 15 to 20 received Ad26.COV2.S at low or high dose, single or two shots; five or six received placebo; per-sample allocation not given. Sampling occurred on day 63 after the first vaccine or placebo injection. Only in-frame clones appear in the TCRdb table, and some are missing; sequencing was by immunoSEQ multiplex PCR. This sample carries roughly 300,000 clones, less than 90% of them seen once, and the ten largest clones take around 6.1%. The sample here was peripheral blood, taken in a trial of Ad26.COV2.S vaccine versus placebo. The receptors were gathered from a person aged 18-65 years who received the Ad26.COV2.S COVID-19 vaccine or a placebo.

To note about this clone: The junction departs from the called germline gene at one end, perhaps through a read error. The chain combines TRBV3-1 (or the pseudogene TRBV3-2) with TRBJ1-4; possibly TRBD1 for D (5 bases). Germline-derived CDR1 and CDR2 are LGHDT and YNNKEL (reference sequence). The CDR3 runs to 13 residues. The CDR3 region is CASSQERGTTPIF. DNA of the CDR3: TGTGCCAGCAGCCAAGAGAGGGGAACAACTCCCATATTC.

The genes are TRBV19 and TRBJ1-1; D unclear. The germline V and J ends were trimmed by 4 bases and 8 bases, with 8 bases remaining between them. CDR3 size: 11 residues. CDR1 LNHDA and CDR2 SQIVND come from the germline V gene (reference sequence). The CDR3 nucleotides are TGTGCCAGTAGTACTGTCTCCGAAGCTTTCTTT. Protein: CASSTVSEAFF.

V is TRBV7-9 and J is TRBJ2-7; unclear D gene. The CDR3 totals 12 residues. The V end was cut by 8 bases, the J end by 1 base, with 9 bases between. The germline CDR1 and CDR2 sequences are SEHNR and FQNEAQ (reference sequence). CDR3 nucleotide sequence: TGTGCCAGCGGGCTGACTTCCTACGAGCAGTACTTC. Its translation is CASGLTSYEQYF.

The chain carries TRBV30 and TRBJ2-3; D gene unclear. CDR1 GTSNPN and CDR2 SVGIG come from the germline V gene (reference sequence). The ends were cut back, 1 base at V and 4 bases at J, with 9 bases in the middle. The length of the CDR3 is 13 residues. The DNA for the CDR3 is TGTGCCTGGAGTGCTAAGGGTCCAGATACGCAGTATTTT. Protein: CAWSAKGPDTQYF.

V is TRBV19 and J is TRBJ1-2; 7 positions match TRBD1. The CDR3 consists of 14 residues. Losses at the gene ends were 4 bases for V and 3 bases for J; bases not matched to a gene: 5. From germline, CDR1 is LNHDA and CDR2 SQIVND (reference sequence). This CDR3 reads CASSTGQVDYGYTF. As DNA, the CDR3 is TGTGCCAGTAGTACTGGACAGGTGGACTATGGCTACACCTTC.

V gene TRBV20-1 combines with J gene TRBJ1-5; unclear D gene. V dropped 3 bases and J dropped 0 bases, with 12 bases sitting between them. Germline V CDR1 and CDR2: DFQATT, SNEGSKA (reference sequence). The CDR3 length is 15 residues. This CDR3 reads CSASRTHYSNQPQHF. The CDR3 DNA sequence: TGCAGTGCTAGTAGGACCCATTATAGCAATCAGCCCCAGCATTTT.

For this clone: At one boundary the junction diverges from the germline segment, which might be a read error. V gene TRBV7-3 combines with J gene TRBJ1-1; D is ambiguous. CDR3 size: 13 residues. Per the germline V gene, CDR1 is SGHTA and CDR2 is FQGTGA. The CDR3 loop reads CVSSFQANTEAFF. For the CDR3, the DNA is TGTGTCAGCAGCTTCCAGGCAAACACTGAAGCTTTCTTT.

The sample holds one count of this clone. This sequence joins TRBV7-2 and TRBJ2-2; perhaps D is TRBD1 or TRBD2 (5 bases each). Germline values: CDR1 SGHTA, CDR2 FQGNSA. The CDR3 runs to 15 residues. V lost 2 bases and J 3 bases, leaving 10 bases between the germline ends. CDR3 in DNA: TGTGCCAGCAGCTTAAGGCAGGGAGACACCGGGGAGCTGTTTTTT. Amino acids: CASSLRQGDTGELFF.

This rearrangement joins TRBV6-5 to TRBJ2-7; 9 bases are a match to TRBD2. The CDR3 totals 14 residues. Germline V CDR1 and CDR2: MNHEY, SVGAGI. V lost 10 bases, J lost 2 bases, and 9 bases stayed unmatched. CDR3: CATSSSGKTYEQYF. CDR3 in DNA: TGTGCCACCTCATCTAGCGGGAAAACCTACGAGCAGTACTTC.

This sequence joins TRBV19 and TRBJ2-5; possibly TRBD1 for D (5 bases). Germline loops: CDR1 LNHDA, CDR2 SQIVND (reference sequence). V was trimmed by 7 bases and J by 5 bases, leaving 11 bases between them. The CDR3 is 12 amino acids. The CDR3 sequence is CASTGFGETQYF. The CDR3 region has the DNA TGTGCCAGTACAGGGTTTGGGGAGACCCAGTACTTC.

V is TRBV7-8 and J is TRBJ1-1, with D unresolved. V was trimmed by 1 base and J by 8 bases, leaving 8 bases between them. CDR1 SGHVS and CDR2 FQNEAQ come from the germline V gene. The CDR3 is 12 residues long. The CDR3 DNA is TGTGCCAGCAGCTTAGTTCCCAGGGAAGCTTTCTTT. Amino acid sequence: CASSLVPREAFF.

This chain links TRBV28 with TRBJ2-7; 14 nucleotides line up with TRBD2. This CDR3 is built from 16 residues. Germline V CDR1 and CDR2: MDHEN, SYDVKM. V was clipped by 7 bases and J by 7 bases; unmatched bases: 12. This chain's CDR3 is CASTDVGLAGVGEQYF. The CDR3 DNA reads TGTGCCAGCACCGACGTGGGACTAGCGGGAGTCGGGGAGCAGTACTTC.

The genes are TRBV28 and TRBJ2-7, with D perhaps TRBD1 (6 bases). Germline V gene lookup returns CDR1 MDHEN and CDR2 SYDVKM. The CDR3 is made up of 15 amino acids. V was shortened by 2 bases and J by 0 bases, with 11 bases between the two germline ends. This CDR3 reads CASSLRGLISYEQYF. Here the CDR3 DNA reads TGTGCCAGCAGTTTAAGGGGGTTGATCTCCTACGAGCAGTACTTC.

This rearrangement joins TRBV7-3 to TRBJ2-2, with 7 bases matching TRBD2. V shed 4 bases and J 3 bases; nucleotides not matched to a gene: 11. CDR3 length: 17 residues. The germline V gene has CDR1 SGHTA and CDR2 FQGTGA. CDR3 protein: CASSYYHPGLHTGELFF. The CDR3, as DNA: TGTGCCAGCAGCTATTATCACCCGGGACTACACACCGGGGAGCTGTTTTTT.

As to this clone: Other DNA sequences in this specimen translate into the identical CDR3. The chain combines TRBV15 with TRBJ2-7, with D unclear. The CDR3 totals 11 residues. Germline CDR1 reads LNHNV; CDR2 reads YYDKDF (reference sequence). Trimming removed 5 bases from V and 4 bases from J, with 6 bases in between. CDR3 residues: CATSLGYEQYF. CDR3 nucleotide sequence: TGTGCCACCAGCCTGGGATACGAGCAGTACTTC.

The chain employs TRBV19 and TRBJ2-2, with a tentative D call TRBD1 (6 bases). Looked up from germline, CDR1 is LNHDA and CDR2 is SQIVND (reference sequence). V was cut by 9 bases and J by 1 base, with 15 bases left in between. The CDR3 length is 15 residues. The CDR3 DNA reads TGTGCCAGCCAGCCCCAGGGGTTGAACACCGGGGAGCTGTTTTTT. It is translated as CASQPQGLNTGELFF.

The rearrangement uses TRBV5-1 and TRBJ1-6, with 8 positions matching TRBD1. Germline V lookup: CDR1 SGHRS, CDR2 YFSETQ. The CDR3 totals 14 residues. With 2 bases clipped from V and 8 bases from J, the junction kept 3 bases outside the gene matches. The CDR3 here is CASSFDRGDSPLHF. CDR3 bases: TGCGCCAGCAGCTTCGACAGGGGAGATTCACCCCTCCACTTT.

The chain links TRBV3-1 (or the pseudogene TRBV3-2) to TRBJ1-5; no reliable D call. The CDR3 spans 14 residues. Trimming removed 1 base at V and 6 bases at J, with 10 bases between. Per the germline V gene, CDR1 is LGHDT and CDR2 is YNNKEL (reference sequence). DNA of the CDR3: TGTGCCAGCAGCCAAGCGGTGAAGGGTCAGCCCCAGCATTTT. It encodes CASSQAVKGQPQHF.

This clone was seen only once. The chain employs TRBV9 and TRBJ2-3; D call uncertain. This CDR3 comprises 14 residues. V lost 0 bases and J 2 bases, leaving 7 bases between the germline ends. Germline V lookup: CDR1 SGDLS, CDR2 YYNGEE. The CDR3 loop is CASSVAVNTDTQYF. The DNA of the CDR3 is TGTGCCAGCAGCGTAGCGGTCAACACAGATACGCAGTATTTT.

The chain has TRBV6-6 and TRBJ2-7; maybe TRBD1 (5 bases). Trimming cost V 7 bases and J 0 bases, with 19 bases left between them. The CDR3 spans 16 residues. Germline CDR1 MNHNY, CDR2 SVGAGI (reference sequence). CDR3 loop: CASNQGWDSSSYEQYF. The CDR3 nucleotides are TGTGCCAGCAACCAGGGTTGGGATAGTAGCTCCTACGAGCAGTACTTC.

CDR3 sequence: CSVVEQGQWGYTF. In DNA, the CDR3 is TGCAGCGTGGTGGAACAGGGGCAGTGGGGCTACACCTTC. This chain uses TRBV29-1 with TRBJ1-2, with 7 positions matching TRBD1. The germline gives CDR1 SQVTM, CDR2 ANQGSEA. This CDR3 contains 13 residues. Trimming took 6 bases from V and 8 from J; bases not matched to a gene: 12.

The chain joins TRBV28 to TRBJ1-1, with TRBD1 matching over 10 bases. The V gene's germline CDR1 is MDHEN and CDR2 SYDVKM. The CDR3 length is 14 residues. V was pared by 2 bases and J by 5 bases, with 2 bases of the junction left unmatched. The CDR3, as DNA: TGTGCCAGCAGTTTAGGGGACAGGGGAACTGAAGCTTTCTTT. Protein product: CASSLGDRGTEAFF. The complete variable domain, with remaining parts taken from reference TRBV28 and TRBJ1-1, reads DVKVTQSSRYLVKRTGEKVFLECVQDMDHENMFWYRQDPGLGLRLIYFSYDVKMKEKGDIPEGYSVSREKKERFSLILESASTNQTSMYLCASSLGDRGTEAFFGQGTRLTVV.